This T cell receptor (beta chain) was recorded in a study of T cells in Graves' hyperthyroidism and ophthalmopathy. General observations from the study: Model predictions of ophthalmopathy came a median roughly 6.4 months before onset. Most expanded thyroid clonotypes above 0.001 recurred in blood.

A remark on this clonotype: The antigen is unknown.

With V trimmed by 7 bases and J by 3 bases, 12 bases remained unmatched. CDR1 is SGHNT, CDR2 YYREEE, per germline (reference sequence). This CDR3 spans 16 amino acids. Template material for amplifying TCR beta CDR3 regions consisted of RNA transcripts. Using the HTBI primer set, a first-round RT-PCR was run on the TCR CDR3. TCRdb re-called the multiplex PCR reads with MiXCR, one entry per CDR3 protein. The data show fewer than 900,000 distinct CDR3 sequences, over 15% seen once. Using less than 12 ml of fresh peripheral blood, PBMCs were prepared. The rearrangement uses TRBV5-4 and TRBJ2-7, with 11 bases identical to TRBD1. Material: blood. The sequence came from a woman aged 45-65 years with Graves' hyperthyroidism that later progressed to Graves' ophthalmopathy. As DNA, the CDR3 is TGTGCCAGCGGGGACGGACAGGGGGCGGACATCTACGAGCAGTACTTC. It encodes CASGDGQGADIYEQYF. The full variable domain, completed using reference TRBV5-4 and TRBJ2-7, is ETGVTQSPTHLIKTRGQQVTLRCSSQSGHNTVSWYQQALGQGPQFIFQYYREEENGRGNFPPRFSGLQFPNYSSELNVNALELDDSALYLCASGDGQGADIYEQYFGPGTRLTVT.